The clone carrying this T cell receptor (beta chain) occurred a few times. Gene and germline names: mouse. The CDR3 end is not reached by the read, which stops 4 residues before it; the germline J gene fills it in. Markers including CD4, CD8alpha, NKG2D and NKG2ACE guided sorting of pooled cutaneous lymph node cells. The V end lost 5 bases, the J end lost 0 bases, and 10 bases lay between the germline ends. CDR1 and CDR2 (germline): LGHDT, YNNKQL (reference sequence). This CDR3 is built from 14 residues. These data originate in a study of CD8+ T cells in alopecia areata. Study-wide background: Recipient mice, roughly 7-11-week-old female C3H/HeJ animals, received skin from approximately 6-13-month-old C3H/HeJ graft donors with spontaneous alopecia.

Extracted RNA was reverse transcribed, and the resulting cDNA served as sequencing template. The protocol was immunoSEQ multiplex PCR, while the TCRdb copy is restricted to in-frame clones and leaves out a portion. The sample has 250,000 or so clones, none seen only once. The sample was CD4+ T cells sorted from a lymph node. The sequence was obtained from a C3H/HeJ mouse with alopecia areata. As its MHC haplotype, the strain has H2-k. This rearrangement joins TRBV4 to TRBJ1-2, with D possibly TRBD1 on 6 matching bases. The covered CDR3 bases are TGTGCCAGCAGCCCCGGGGGGCCAAACTCC. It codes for CASSPGGPNS. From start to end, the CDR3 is CASSPGGPNSDYTF.